The 3 T cell receptor beta chains reported below all come from one sample, sequenced in a study of shared clonotypes between healthy human individuals. Profiling relied on immunoSEQ multiplex PCR, and the TCRdb table lists in-frame clones only, not all of them. The sample lists roughly 2.2 million clones, approximately 95% occurring once. Sequenced sample: naive CD4+ T cells from PBMCs. The sample's subset: CD45RA+ positively selected. These receptor sequences come from a man between 18 and 29 years old in good health. Some clones in this sample may be carry-over from other donors' samples.

This clone was counted a single time. The CDR3 loop reads CASSKSSWVGTQYF. CDR3 nucleotide sequence: TGTGCCAGCAGCAAATCCAGCTGGGTTGGGACCCAGTACTTC. The chain employs TRBV21-1 and TRBJ2-5. TRBV21-1 is listed as a pseudogene. There are 14 residues in the CDR3.

This chain joins TRBV7-3 and TRBJ1-2; possibly TRBD1 for D (6 bases). Germline V lookup: CDR1 SGHTA, CDR2 FQGTGA. There are 14 residues in the CDR3. V lost 2 bases to trimming and J lost 8 bases, with 15 bases between them. CDR3 loop: CASSLSQGTGGYTF. In DNA form, the CDR3 reads TGTGCCAGCAGCTTATCCCAGGGGACGGGAGGCTACACCTTC.

This chain links TRBV5-6 with TRBJ2-5; 13 positions match TRBD2. V gave up 3 bases and J gave up 0 bases; unmatched junction bases: 5. Germline loops: CDR1 SGHDT, CDR2 YYEEEE. The CDR3 contains 17 residues. The CDR3 DNA sequence: TGTGCCAGCAGCTCCCCGGGACTAGCGGGGTACCAAGAGACCCAGTACTTC. It yields the protein CASSSPGLAGYQETQYF. Based on the CDR3 plus reference TRBV5-6 and TRBJ2-5, the full variable domain is DAGVTQSPTHLIKTRGQQVTLRCSPKSGHDTVSWYQQALGQGPQFIFQYYEEEERQRGNFPDRFSGHQFPNYSSELNVNALLLGDSALYLCASSSPGLAGYQETQYFGPGTRLLVL.